The T cell receptor beta chain under discussion was sequenced for a study of early T cells in non-severe SARS-CoV-2 infection. This clonotype came up a few times. TCRdb ran MiXCR on the 5' RACE reads and lists one entry per CDR3 protein. In the table there are tens of thousands of distinct CDR3 sequences, about 12% of which are singletons. Material: whole blood. The clonotype comes from an adult who was a healthcare worker with PCR-confirmed SARS-CoV-2 infection or an uninfected control (not recorded which).

Here the CDR3 reads CASSSTGRGEKLFF. The DNA of the CDR3 is TGTGCCAGCAGTTCAACTGGACGTGGTGAAAAACTGTTTTTT. The gene calls are TRBV28 and TRBJ1-4; D remains ambiguous. This CDR3 has 14 residues. The germline CDR1 and CDR2 sequences are MDHEN and SYDVKM. The ends were cut back, 4 bases at V and 7 bases at J, with 13 bases in the middle.